This T cell receptor beta chain was identified during a study of blood T cells in healthy people across ages (dated by TCRdb to the mid-2010s). Background on the whole study: Template switching captured roughly one uniquely barcoded TCR beta cDNA molecule per two T cells in model experiments. Using deep sequencing normalized with unique cDNA molecular identifiers, the study measured how TCR beta repertoire diversity changes with age. Donors were grouped into four age groups: young (average 16 years), middle-aged (about 40), aged (around 60) and long-lived (around 82). Two additional independent replicas of 1 million unique cDNA reads from the same blood draw were analyzed for two donors (one aged 18 to 29 and one aged 80 or older). To avoid experimental bias, donors of different ages were randomly spread across the sequencing lanes. The investigation overall reported the following: Bulk unsorted PBMC profiling prevented conclusive comparison of naive and antigen-experienced compartments. Observed TCR beta diversity correlated strongly with the percentage of naive T cells measured by flow cytometry. As age increased, observed TCR beta diversity per million T cells dropped in a roughly linear way, and a significant reduction was already evident by age 40. Compared with the aged group, more naive CD4+ T cells, fewer expanded clones and increased TCR diversity were shown by the long-lived group, suggesting age selection. Estimates of total diversity based on one million sequenced T cells were regarded as lower bounds and as underestimates. Donor CMV infection status was unknown, potentially confounding age-related changes in expanded clonotypes.

The method was 5' RACE. Sequenced on an Illumina HiSeq 2500. A second PCR of roughly 6 to 12 cycles was performed with a sample-barcoded 5' primer and a J-beta primer mix. Each TCR beta cDNA molecule received a unique molecular identifier from a template-switch 5' adaptor carrying 12 random nucleotides. Each sample yielded at least 3 million CDR3-containing paired-end reads. The Mint cDNA synthesis kit, primed by a TRBC-specific oligonucleotide, was used to synthesize first-strand cDNA from all RNA. After uracil-DNA glycosylase treatment, a first 18-cycle PCR used universal primers M1SS and BC2_uni_R on all cDNA. From the authors' description of their analysis: Each sample was normalized by randomly selecting 1 million high-quality reads, each carrying a distinct molecular identifier. Instead of being binned into consensus sequences, reads with shared molecular identifiers were discarded. CDR3 identification, clonotype clustering and error correction used MiTCR with a Q25 quality threshold and the strictest error-elimination algorithm. A nonparametric unseen species model using Euler transformation provided a lower-bound estimate of total TCR beta diversity. TCRdb reran the public reads through fastp at Q25 and MiXCR, keeping productive beta chains. CDR3 protein sequences are deduplicated, and each keeps its most common genes and DNA. TCRdb's processing, not the authors' own work, is the source of the V and J calls. The table for this sample lists about 1.1 million distinct CDR3 sequences; more than 30% of them were counted only once. The ten largest clones add up to about an eighth of the sample.

This clonotype showed up many times. It has no known antigen specificity. No clone much larger than this one lies a single base away; base qualities are absent. Donors were 30 to 45 systemically healthy Caucasian individuals from Russia aged 6 to 90 years. Each donor gave 8 to 10 milliliters of peripheral blood, collected into EDTA-treated Vacutainer tubes. Ficoll-Paque density-gradient centrifugation was used to isolate PBMCs, with at least 7 million per sample. Total RNA, at least 5 micrograms per sample, was extracted from PBMCs with Trizol reagent. Naive CD45RAhigh/CD27high T cell percentages were measured by flow cytometry on a PBMC aliquot from every donor. The germline V end is reduced by 7 bases and the J end by 3 bases; junction bases left unmatched: 9. Inclusive of the bounding cysteine and phenylalanine, the CDR3 is 14 residues long. Only the CDR3 region is kept as DNA, spanning 42 bases read in frame from base 1. In the germline V gene, CDR1 corresponds to SQVTM and CDR2 to ANQGSEA.

Recombination joined TRBV29-1 with TRBJ2-1, with 7 bases matching TRBD1. The sample was blood. This sequence was found in a man between 18 and 35 years old in good health. The DNA is as follows: TGCAGCGGGCGGACAGGAATGGACTACAATGAGCAGTTCTTC. This gives the protein CSGRTGMDYNEQFF.